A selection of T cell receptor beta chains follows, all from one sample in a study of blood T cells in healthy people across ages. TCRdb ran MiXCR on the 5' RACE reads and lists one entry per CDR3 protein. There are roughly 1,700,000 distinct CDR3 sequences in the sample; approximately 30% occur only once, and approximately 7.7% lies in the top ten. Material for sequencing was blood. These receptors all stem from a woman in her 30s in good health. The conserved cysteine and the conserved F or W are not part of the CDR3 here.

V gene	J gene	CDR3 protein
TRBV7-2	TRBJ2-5	ASSRQGGKETQY
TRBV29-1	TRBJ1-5	SVEDYGGPNQPQH
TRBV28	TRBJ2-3	ASSLPTKDTQY
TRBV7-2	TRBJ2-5	ASSSGGVVEQY
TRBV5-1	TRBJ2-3	ASSPSRSDLNTQY
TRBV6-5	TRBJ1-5	ASSYTVDQPQH
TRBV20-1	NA	SARASGRWGEQY
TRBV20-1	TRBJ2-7	SARYRVFYEQY
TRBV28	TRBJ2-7	ASSTVQGLLREQY
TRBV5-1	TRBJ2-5	ASIRVAGNQETQY
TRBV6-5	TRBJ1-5	ASSLTAGGNQPQH
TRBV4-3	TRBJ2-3	ASSQDNLAGSSTDTQY
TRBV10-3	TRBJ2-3	ATGTSGTADTQY
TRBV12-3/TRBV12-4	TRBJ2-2	ASSSTPFGGELF
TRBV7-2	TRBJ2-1	ASSPLWSNEQF
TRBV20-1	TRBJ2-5	SARPVGQVKETQY
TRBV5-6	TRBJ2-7	ASSLDGGKYEQY